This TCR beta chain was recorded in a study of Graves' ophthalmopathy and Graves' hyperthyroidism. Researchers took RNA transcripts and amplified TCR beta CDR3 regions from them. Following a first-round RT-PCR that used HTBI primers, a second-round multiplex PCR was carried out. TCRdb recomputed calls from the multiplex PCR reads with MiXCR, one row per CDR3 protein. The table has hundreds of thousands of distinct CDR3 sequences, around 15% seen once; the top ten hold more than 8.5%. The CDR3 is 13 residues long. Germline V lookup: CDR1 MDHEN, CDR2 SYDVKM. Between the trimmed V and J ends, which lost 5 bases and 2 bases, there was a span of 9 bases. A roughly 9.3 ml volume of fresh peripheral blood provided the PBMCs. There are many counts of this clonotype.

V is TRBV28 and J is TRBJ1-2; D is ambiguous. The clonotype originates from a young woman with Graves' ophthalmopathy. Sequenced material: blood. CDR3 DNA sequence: TGTGCCAGCAGTCCCTCACAGAACTATGGCTACACCTTC. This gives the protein CASSPSQNYGYTF.